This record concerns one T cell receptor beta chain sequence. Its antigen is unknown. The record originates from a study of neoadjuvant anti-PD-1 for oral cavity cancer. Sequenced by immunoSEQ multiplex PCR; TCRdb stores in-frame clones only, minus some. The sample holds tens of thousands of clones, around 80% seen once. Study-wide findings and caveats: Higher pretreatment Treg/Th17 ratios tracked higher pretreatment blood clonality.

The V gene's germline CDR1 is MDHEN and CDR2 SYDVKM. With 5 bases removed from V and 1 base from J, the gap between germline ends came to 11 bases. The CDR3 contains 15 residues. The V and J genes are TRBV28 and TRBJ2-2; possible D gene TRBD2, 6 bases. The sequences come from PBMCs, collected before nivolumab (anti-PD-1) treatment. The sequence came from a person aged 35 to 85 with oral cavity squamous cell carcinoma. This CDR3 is CASSPGGMNTGELFF. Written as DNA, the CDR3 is TGTGCCAGCAGTCCCGGCGGGATGAACACCGGGGAGCTGTTTTTT.